These T cell receptor beta chains were read from a single sample in a study of Graves' ophthalmopathy and Graves' hyperthyroidism. TCRdb ran MiXCR on the multiplex PCR reads and lists one entry per CDR3 protein. The sample holds 340,000 or so distinct CDR3 sequences, 15% to 20% seen once. Sequencing input: peripheral blood. The receptors stem from an adult man with Graves' ophthalmopathy. The CDR3 runs from the conserved cysteine through the conserved F or W. A D gene is named only where the DNA matches it firmly. The size entry is marked missing in some rows and otherwise reads once, few, many or a size class.

many,TRBJ1-1,-,TRBV3-1,TGTGCCAGCAGCCAAGACGGGCAGGGGATGCAGAACACTGAAGCTTTCTTT,CASSQDGQGMQNTEAFF
many,TRBJ1-1,-,TRBV30,TGTGCCTGGAGTGCCTACCGCGACACTGAAGCTTTCTTT,CAWSAYRDTEAFF
many,TRBJ1-5,-,TRBV6-1,TGTGCCAGCGGGGGGAGCAATCAGCCCCAGCATTTT,CASGGSNQPQHF
few,TRBJ1-2,-,TRBV30,TGTGCCTGGAGTGTTGGGAGGGGAGGGGGCTACACCTTC,CAWSVGRGGGYTF
many,TRBJ1-1,-,TRBV2,TGTGCCAGCAGTCCCCAGCGGGATTCGAACACTGAAGCTTTCTTT,CASSPQRDSNTEAFF
-,TRBJ2-5,TRBD1,TRBV6-5,TGTGCCAGCAGTTATAGGCCACAGGGGGGAGAGGAGACCCAGTACTTC,CASSYRPQGGEETQYF
many,TRBJ2-5,-,TRBV10-3,TGTGCCATCGGTGAAGAGACCCAGTACTTC,CAIGEETQYF
many,TRBJ1-6,-,TRBV28,TGTGCCAGCAGTTTGAATGGGGGCCCCAATTCACCCCTCCACTTT,CASSLNGGPNSPLHF
many,TRBJ2-1,-,TRBV11-2,TGTGCCAGCAGTTCGATACACGACCGTTACAATGAGCAGTTCTTC,CASSSIHDRYNEQFF
-,TRBJ2-7,-,TRBV28,TGTGCCAGCAGTGTCGGCTTCCTATACGAGCAGTACTTC,CASSVGFLYEQYF
many,TRBJ1-5,-,TRBV12-3/TRBV12-4,TGTGCCAGCAGTTTTGGGCCAGCGGCGAGTGATCAGCCCCAGCATTTT,CASSFGPAASDQPQHF
-,TRBJ1-2,TRBD1,TRBV5-1,TGCGCCAGCAGAGGGACAGGGAGCGGCTACACCTTC,CASRGTGSGYTF
many,TRBJ2-5,-,TRBV12-3/TRBV12-4,TGTGCCAGCAGTTTCGGGTCGGGGGAGACCCAGTACTTC,CASSFGSGETQYF
many,TRBJ2-2,-,TRBV7-2,TGTGCCAGCAGCTTACGACGCGGTCTCGCCGGGGAGCTGTTTTTT,CASSLRRGLAGELFF
many,TRBJ2-6,-,TRBV29-1,TGCAGCGTCGCTCAGGAGGCCTCTGGGGCCAACGTCCTGACTTTC,CSVAQEASGANVLTF
many,TRBJ1-2,TRBD1,TRBV29-1,TGCAGCGTTGGGCCCGCAGGGGGCGACGGCAATGGCTACACCTTC,CSVGPAGGDGNGYTF
many,TRBJ1-1,-,TRBV25-1,TGTGCCAGCAGCGAACACCCGAACACTGAAGCTTTCTTT,CASSEHPNTEAFF
-,TRBJ1-1,TRBD1,TRBV24-1,TGTGCCACCAGACAGGGGAGGGCTTTCTTT,CATRQGRAFF
few,TRBJ1-1,-,TRBV29-1,TGCAGCGTTGCGGGGGTTACTGAAGCTTTCTTT,CSVAGVTEAFF
-,TRBJ1-2,-,TRBV12-3/TRBV12-4,TGTGCCAGCACTCTGGGCGATGGGTATGGCTACACCTTC,CASTLGDGYGYTF
many,TRBJ2-6,TRBD1,TRBV13,TGTGCCAGCAGCATGGGACAGGGACTGCGCGGGGCCAACGTCCTGACTTTC,CASSMGQGLRGANVLTF
many,TRBJ2-7,TRBD2,TRBV27,TGTGCCAGCTCCGGGCCTAGCGGGGGGTACGAGCAGTACTTC,CASSGPSGGYEQYF
once,TRBJ1-5,TRBD1,TRBV27,TGTGCCAGCAGTCCGCGGACAGGGGGCACTCAGCCCCAGCATTTT,CASSPRTGGTQPQHF
many,TRBJ2-5,TRBD2,TRBV6-1,TGTGCCAGCAGCACCGGGACTAAGTTCCAAGAGACCCAGTACTTC,CASSTGTKFQETQYF
many,TRBJ1-1,TRBD1,TRBV6-2/TRBV6-3,TGTGCCAGCAGTCATGGACAGGTGACTGAAGCTTTCTTT,CASSHGQVTEAFF
many,TRBJ2-3,-,TRBV2,TGTGCCAGCAGGGCCAGACAGGTTAGCACAGATACGCAGTATTTT,CASRARQVSTDTQYF
many,TRBJ1-2,-,TRBV6-1,TGTGCCAGCAGTGAAGCGTTGGGGGGGCCAGGCGGCTACACCTTC,CASSEALGGPGGYTF
many,TRBJ1-1,TRBD1,TRBV11-2,TGTGCCAGCAGCTTGGCAGGGGGGGCTGAAGCTTTCTTT,CASSLAGGAEAFF
-,TRBJ1-2,-,TRBV6-1,TGTGCCAGCAGTGAATTCCCCAGGAGATACTATGGCTACACCTTC,CASSEFPRRYYGYTF
once,TRBJ2-7,-,TRBV30,TGTGCCTCCGGGGACCTCATCTACGAGCAGTACTTC,CASGDLIYEQYF
many,TRBJ1-5,-,TRBV7-8,TGTGCCAGCAGCGCCAGCACAGGCGGTCAGCCCCAGCATTTT,CASSASTGGQPQHF
many,TRBJ2-7,-,TRBV29-1,TGCAGCGTCTCAGGGGAATACGAGCAGTACTTC,CSVSGEYEQYF
many,TRBJ1-1,-,TRBV20-1,TGCAGTGCTACCGCCACTGAAGCTTTCTTT,CSATATEAFF
-,TRBJ1-6,-,TRBV6-1,TGTGCCAGCAGTGAAACGGGGGAAGGGTCACCCCTCCACTTT,CASSETGEGSPLHF
many,TRBJ2-5,TRBD2,TRBV20-1,TGCAGTGCTACTATCGCGGGGGGAAAAGAGACCCAGTACTTC,CSATIAGGKETQYF
many,TRBJ1-5,-,TRBV19,TGTGCCAGTACCCCTAGGGGACCGACCGACTATAGCAATCAGCCCCAGCATTTT,CASTPRGPTDYSNQPQHF
-,TRBJ1-1,-,TRBV19,TGTGCCAGTAGTATAGCCTGGGGCACTGAAGCTTTCTTT,CASSIAWGTEAFF
many,TRBJ1-1,TRBD1,TRBV6-1,TGTGCCAGCGCTAGGGACAGGTCCGCTGAAGCTTTCTTT,CASARDRSAEAFF
-,TRBJ2-7,-,TRBV6-1,TGTGCCAGCGGTAGGCCCGGGTTCTACGAGCAGTACTTC,CASGRPGFYEQYF
many,TRBJ2-7,TRBD2,TRBV29-1,TGCAGCGTTGTGCTGGCGGGGGGCGCATACGAGCAGTACTTC,CSVVLAGGAYEQYF
many,TRBJ1-5,-,TRBV12-3/TRBV12-4,TGTGCCAGCAGTCCATTTGTAGGGGGTATTCAGCCCCAGCATTTT,CASSPFVGGIQPQHF
many,TRBJ1-1,-,TRBV5-1,TGCGCCAGCAGCCCACCCCGTTACACTGAAGCTTTCTTT,CASSPPRYTEAFF
many,TRBJ2-3,TRBD2,TRBV6-2/TRBV6-3,TGTGCCAGCAGTTATACGAGCGGGGGCACAGATACGCAGTATTTT,CASSYTSGGTDTQYF
-,TRBJ2-7,-,TRBV7-9,TGTGCCAGCAGCTTGTCCTTGGCGGCTACCTACGAGCAGTACTTC,CASSLSLAATYEQYF
many,TRBJ1-2,-,TRBV7-2,TGTGCCAGCAGCTCCGGGTCCATCTATGGCTACACCTTC,CASSSGSIYGYTF
few,TRBJ2-7,-,TRBV18,TGTGCCAGCTCACCGGTACCCAGCGACTACGAGCAGTACTTC,CASSPVPSDYEQYF
many,TRBJ2-2,TRBD1,TRBV15,TGTGCCACCAGCAGAGATCGGACAGGGGCCGGGGAGCTGTTTTTT,CATSRDRTGAGELFF
many,TRBJ1-6,-,TRBV9,TGTGCCAGCAGCCCGCGGGACGGACCGAATTCACCCCTCCACTTT,CASSPRDGPNSPLHF
few,TRBJ1-4,-,TRBV19,TGTGCCAGTAGTATAGTTGGACAACGCGTCGCAACTAATGAAAAACTGTTTTTT,CASSIVGQRVATNEKLFF
-,TRBJ1-1,TRBD1,TRBV29-1,TGCAGCGTTGAAAAAACAGGGGCCGGGTCGACTTTCTTT,CSVEKTGAGSTFF
few,TRBJ2-7,-,TRBV6-2/TRBV6-3,TGTGCCAGCAGTTACGTCGACGGCGCCTACGAGCAGTACTTC,CASSYVDGAYEQYF
many,TRBJ1-2,-,TRBV6-2/TRBV6-3,-,CASSSSRGTANLTYGYTF
many,TRBJ1-6,-,TRBV6-1,TGTGCCAGCAGTGACAGGGGACCCCTATATAATTCACCCCTCCACTTT,CASSDRGPLYNSPLHF
many,TRBJ1-1,-,TRBV6-1,TGTGCCAGCGCCCTCTTAGGCACTGAAGCTTTCTTT,CASALLGTEAFF
many,TRBJ2-5,-,TRBV7-2,TGTGCCAGCAGCTTAGGTCCGGGGCTCATCCAAGAGACCCAGTACTTC,CASSLGPGLIQETQYF
many,TRBJ2-5,TRBD2,TRBV11-2,TGTGCCAGCAGCTTAGTCGGCGGGGGGGCCCTACAAGAGACCCAGTACTTC,CASSLVGGGALQETQYF
few,TRBJ1-2,-,TRBV15,TGTGCCACCAGCGGGGGACAAGTCAAGGGTGGCTACACCTTC,CATSGGQVKGGYTF